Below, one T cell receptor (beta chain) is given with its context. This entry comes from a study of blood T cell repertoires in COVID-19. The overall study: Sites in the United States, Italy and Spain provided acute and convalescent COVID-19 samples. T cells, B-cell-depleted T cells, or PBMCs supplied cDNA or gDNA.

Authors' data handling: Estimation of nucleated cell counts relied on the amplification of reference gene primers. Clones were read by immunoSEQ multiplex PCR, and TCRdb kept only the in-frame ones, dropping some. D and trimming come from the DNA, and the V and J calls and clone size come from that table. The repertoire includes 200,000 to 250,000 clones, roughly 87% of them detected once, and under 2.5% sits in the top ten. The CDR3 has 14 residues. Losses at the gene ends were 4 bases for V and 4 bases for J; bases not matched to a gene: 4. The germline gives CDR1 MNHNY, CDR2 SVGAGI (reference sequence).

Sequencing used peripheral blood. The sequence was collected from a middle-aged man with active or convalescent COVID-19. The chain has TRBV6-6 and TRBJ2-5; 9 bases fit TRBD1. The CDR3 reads CASSSPDRGETQYF. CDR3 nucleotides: TGTGCCAGCAGTTCCCCGGACAGGGGAGAGACCCAGTACTTC.